This entry features one TCR beta chain sequence. Its antigen remains undetermined. Per-nucleotide qualities are absent, and no much larger clonotype sits a single base away. For the CD8 naive samples, CD45RO-negative cells were positively selected for CCR7, yielding a CD45RA+CCR7+ population from which TemRA cells were excluded. Healthy HIV-negative adults with no recently reported acute infections or vaccinations were included as donors. Every donor was a Caucasian adult living in Nashville, Tennessee, USA. After blood collection by leukapheresis, PBMCs were isolated using Ficoll-Histopaque density gradient centrifugation and then cryopreserved in the vapor phase of liquid nitrogen. Analytical flow cytometry was used to check the purity and quantity of every magnetically sorted T cell population. Genomic DNA was isolated from each sorted fraction and quantified by UV absorbance on a Nanodrop 2000c.

Measured from the cysteine to the phenylalanine, the CDR3 is 14 residues long. The CDR3 DNA has 42 bases and is translated from base 1. Trimming costs V 7 bases and J 4 bases, and their ends lie 13 bases apart. CDR1 and CDR2 (MNHEY, SVGAGI) derive from the germline V gene. The data are from a study of shared clonotypes between healthy human individuals (dated by TCRdb to about 2020). Study-level background: Three men and a couple of women, aged 18 to 49 years, made up the cohort. To estimate repertoire size and how much clonotype sharing occurs between individuals, the study deeply sequenced the blood TCR repertoires of several healthy adults. Per donor, three plates each were used for CD4 naive and CD4 memory, two for CD8 naive, and one for CD8 memory. To increase sequencing depth and limit assay-specific biases, TCR repertoire library preparation and sequencing were carried out by different laboratories using diverse techniques. Between about 0.85 and 8.9 billion PBMCs per donor were obtained by leukapheresis.

The paper as a whole reports these results and caveats: Rarefaction of sorted-subset datasets indicated incomplete sequencing despite the large sequencing depth. Pairwise subsampling indicated that sequencing depth was expected to affect the degree of clonotype sharing among donors. Naive subsets generally had larger estimated clonotype richness than memory subsets. Roughly 5.2% of naive CD4, roughly 3.6% of naive CD8, approximately 2.2% of memory CD4, and about 0.4% of memory CD8 clonotypes were shared across a few donors. Because the study included only a small number of donors, the genetic and exposure-history diversity represented was limited. Sampling was restricted to blood, and TCR repertoires in tissues likely differ from the TCR repertoires found in blood. Compared with non-shared clonotypes, the clonotypes found in all four sorted-subset donors had higher generation probabilities.

Using the deep immunoSEQ assay, multiplex PCR amplified TCR CDR3 regions from genomic DNA. Extracted genomic DNA from each cell subset was distributed evenly across all wells of several immunoSEQ 96-well plates, and each plate was treated as a replicate. Each replicate PCR for sorted subsets received about 220 ng genomic DNA, equal to roughly 29,000 T cell genomes. Purified libraries were quantified with a Qubit 3.0 fluorometer, sized on a Bioanalyzer 2100, and re-quantified with the KAPA Library Quantification kit. Each immunoSEQ 96-well plate was sequenced on its own single-read 150-cycle Illumina NextSeq 550 flow cell. On the study's bioinformatics: Because only junctional sequences without quality scores were contained in the immunoSEQ output, filtering matching that applied to full-length reads could not be performed. Sequences were annotated with PyIR, a Python wrapper for IgBLAST v1.9, using IMGT germline references to assign V/J genes and CDR3. Reads with weak V/J assignments (E-value above 1e-6), missing CDR3, stop codons, out-of-frame junctions, or ambiguous translated residues were removed. V3J clonotypes were defined as sequences sharing the same inferred V gene, J gene, and CDR3 amino acid sequence. Percentage overlap between repertoires was calculated by dividing the number of shared unique clonotypes by the size of the smaller repertoire. Three approaches were used to assess repertoire richness: RTK rarefaction, the Chao1 estimator, and Recon v2.1 estimates of unobserved clonotypes. For all TCRbeta clonotypes obtained by the gDNA method from a few donors, generation probabilities were computed with OLGA. This is the immuneACCESS table as TCRdb keeps it, with only in-frame sequences that have V and J called. A part of the clones is gone; compared with another copy, unresolved V genes explain less than half, and the rest is unexplained. V and J calls plus clone size are reproduced from that table; the DNA served to infer D and trimming. The sample yields hundreds of thousands of clones; about 92% were counted once. Clones ranked in the top ten supply approximately 25% of the sample.

Specimen: naive CD8+ T cells sorted from blood. What this sample's cell subset or site label stands for: CD45RA+CCR7+. Recombination joined TRBV6-5 with TRBJ2-2, and perhaps TRBD1 as D gene, on 6 matching bases. The TCR originated in a man aged 30-40 years in good health. Here the CDR3 is given as CASTLQGPTGELFF. The nucleotide sequence is given as TGTGCCAGCACCTTACAGGGACCCACCGGGGAGCTGTTTTTT.